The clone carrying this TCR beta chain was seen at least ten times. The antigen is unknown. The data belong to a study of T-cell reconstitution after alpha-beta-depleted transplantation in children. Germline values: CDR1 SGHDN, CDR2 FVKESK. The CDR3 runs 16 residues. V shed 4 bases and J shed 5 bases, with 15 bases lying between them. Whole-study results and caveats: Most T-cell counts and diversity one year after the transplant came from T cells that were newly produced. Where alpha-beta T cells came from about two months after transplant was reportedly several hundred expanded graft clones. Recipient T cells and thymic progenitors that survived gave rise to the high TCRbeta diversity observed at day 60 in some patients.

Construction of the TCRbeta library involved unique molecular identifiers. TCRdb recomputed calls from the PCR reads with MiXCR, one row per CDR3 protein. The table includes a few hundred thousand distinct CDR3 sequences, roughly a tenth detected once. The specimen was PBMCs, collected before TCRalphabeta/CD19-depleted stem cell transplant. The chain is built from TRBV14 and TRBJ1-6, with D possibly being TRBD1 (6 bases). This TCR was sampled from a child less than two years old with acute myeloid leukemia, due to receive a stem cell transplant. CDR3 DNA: TGTGCCAGCAGCCTCCATAGGAACAGGGATAATTCACCCCTCCACTTT. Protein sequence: CASSLHRNRDNSPLHF.